The 13 T cell receptor beta chains listed next were all sequenced from one sample in a study of cytomegalovirus exposure and HLA in healthy donors. PCR amplification relied on 60 Vbeta primers (plus 13 Jbeta primers). Assay used: immunoSEQ multiplex PCR; TCRdb lists only in-frame clones, some missing. The data contain 150,000 to 200,000 clones, 68% of them seen just once; the ten biggest clones take up 1.4% to 1.5%. Sequenced: PBMCs. Receptors originate from a man aged 45-60 years in good health and CMV-seronegative.

The CDR3 is CASSLEGSGPREQYF. As DNA, the CDR3 is TGCGCCAGCAGCTTGGAGGGCAGCGGCCCTCGCGAGCAGTACTTC. The V gene is TRBV5-1, the J gene TRBJ2-7; D may be TRBD2 (5 bases). Trimming stripped 0 bases from V and 6 bases from J, with 16 bases between. Germline V lookup: CDR1 SGHRS, CDR2 YFSETQ. The CDR3 has 15 amino acids.

The rearrangement links TRBV19 to TRBJ2-5; TRBD1 agrees at 10 bases. CDR3 length equals 15 residues. Germline-derived CDR1 and CDR2 are LNHDA and SQIVND (reference sequence). V shed 0 bases and J 6 bases; nucleotides not matched to a gene: 4. CDR3 DNA: TGTGCCAGTAGTATAGAGGGGACAGGGGCCCAGACCCAGTACTTC. Residues: CASSIEGTGAQTQYF.

The gene calls are TRBV25-1 and TRBJ2-2, with a weak D call TRBD2 (6 bases). The germline CDR1 and CDR2 sequences are MGHDK and SYGVNS. The CDR3 contains 16 residues. V gave up 5 bases and J gave up 2 bases, with 15 bases separating them. In DNA form, the CDR3 reads TGTGCCAGCAGTTCCGGGACTTACCAAAACACCGGGGAGCTGTTTTTT. The encoded protein is CASSSGTYQNTGELFF.

This clone was seen only once. The chain links TRBV13 to TRBJ1-3; possibly TRBD1 for D (6 bases). The CDR3 length is 14 residues. V was shortened by 5 bases and J by 4 bases, with 12 bases between the two germline ends. Per germline, CDR1 PRHDT and CDR2 FYEKMQ (reference sequence). For the CDR3, the DNA is TGTGCCAGCAGCGCGCCCGGACAGGGAAACACCATATATTTT. It encodes CASSAPGQGNTIYF. Complete variable domain (other parts from reference TRBV13 and TRBJ1-3): AAGVIQSPRHLIKEKRETATLKCYPIPRHDTVYWYQQGPGQDPQFLISFYEKMQSDKGSIPDRFSAQQFSDYHSELNMSSLELGDSALYFCASSAPGQGNTIYFGEGSWLTVV.

As concerns this clone: The same CDR3 is also encoded by other DNA sequences in this sample. The chain combines TRBV7-2 with TRBJ2-5; 10 bases match TRBD2. CDR1 is SGHTA, CDR2 FQGNSA, per germline. After removal of 1 base from V and 1 base from J, the junction contained 6 bases not matched to a gene. The CDR3 loop spans 17 amino acids. As DNA, the CDR3 is TGTGCCAGCAGCTTAGGAGCTAGCGGGGGCCCCCAAGAGACCCAGTACTTC. Translating it yields CASSLGASGGPQETQYF.

The chain carries TRBV18 and TRBJ1-1; no clear D gene. CDR1 is KGHSH and CDR2 is LQKENI in the germline V gene. The germline V and J ends were trimmed by 6 bases and 4 bases, with 21 bases remaining between them. The CDR3 spans 16 residues. CDR3 DNA: TGTGCCAGCTCCCCAGATGCGGGGAGGGTGCCCACTGAAGCTTTCTTT. Amino acids: CASSPDAGRVPTEAFF.

This rearrangement joins TRBV6-5 to TRBJ2-3, with a weak D call TRBD1 (6 bases). Trimming shortened V by 0 bases and J by 9 bases, and 10 bases separated the two germline ends. The CDR3 is 13 residues long. From germline, CDR1 is MNHEY and CDR2 SVGAGI. The CDR3 DNA follows: TGTGCCAGCAGTTACTCTGGGACAAGAACGCAGTATTTT. Amino acid sequence: CASSYSGTRTQYF.

V is TRBV5-1 and J is TRBJ2-3; 9 positions match TRBD2. The germline V gene has CDR1 SGHRS and CDR2 YFSETQ. The CDR3 consists of 16 residues. J lost 4 bases, V lost 6 bases, and 12 bases had no gene match. CDR3 sequence (DNA): TGCGCCAGCACACGGTCGGGTAGCGGGGGCGCAGATACGCAGTATTTT. Its protein is CASTRSGSGGADTQYF.

In this sample, this clone is medium-sized. The chain has TRBV6-1 and TRBJ2-3; TRBD2 agrees at 13 bases. Trimming took 3 bases from V and 4 from J; bases not matched to a gene: 1. CDR1 and CDR2 from the germline V gene are MNHNS and SASEGT. This CDR3 is built from 15 residues. The DNA for the CDR3 is TGTGCCAGCAGTGATACTAGCGGGGGGGCAGATACGCAGTATTTT. Protein: CASSDTSGGADTQYF.

V is TRBV18 and J is TRBJ2-7, with D tentatively TRBD2 (6 bases). Germline loops: CDR1 KGHSH, CDR2 LQKENI. This CDR3 has 13 amino acids. V lost 3 bases to trimming and J lost 6 bases, with 12 bases between them. The CDR3 loop is CASSPQFGGEQYF. The DNA of the CDR3 is TGTGCCAGCTCACCCCAGTTCGGGGGCGAGCAGTACTTC. Filled out from reference TRBV18 and TRBJ2-7, the complete variable domain reads NAGVMQNPRHLVRRRGQEARLRCSPMKGHSHVYWYRQLPEEGLKFMVYLQKENIIDESGMPKERFSAEFPKEGPSILRIQQVVRGDSAAYFCASSPQFGGEQYFGPGTRLTVT.

This clone was found once. V gene TRBV6-4 combines with J gene TRBJ1-2, with TRBD1 matching over 9 bases. This CDR3 contains 14 residues. Germline V lookup: CDR1 MRHNA, CDR2 SNTAGT. Trimming at V came to 6 bases and at J to 6 bases, leaving 8 bases not matched to a gene. The CDR3 DNA is TGTGCCAGCAGATCCACAGGGGGCGCGGATGGCTACACCTTC. This sequence encodes CASRSTGGADGYTF.

The count of this clone is one. V is TRBV28 and J is TRBJ1-5, with a tentative D call TRBD1 (5 bases). Trimming left V 2 bases short and J 2 bases short, with 7 bases between. This CDR3 has 14 residues. Looked up from germline, CDR1 is MDHEN and CDR2 is SYDVKM. The CDR3 DNA reads TGTGCCAGCAGTTTAGGCAGGGGCAATCAGCCCCAGCATTTT. It encodes CASSLGRGNQPQHF.

With respect to this clone: Other DNA sequences in the same sample also yield this CDR3. This chain connects TRBV7-9 to TRBJ1-1; the match to TRBD1 covers 10 bases. Unmatched junction bases numbered 5, after V lost 5 bases and J lost 5 bases. This CDR3 comprises 14 residues. The germline V gene encodes CDR1 SEHNR and CDR2 FQNEAQ (reference sequence). The CDR3 region is CASSLRQGATEAFF. DNA of the CDR3: TGTGCCAGCAGCCTCAGACAGGGGGCGACTGAAGCTTTCTTT.